This record looks at one T cell receptor (beta chain) sequence and its context. Cohort assignment relied on participant-reported clinical history. In Cohort 3, a recovered donor had either two negative PCRs, clearance, or symptom resolution. Method: immunoSEQ multiplex PCR; TCRdb's copy keeps in-frame clones and lacks some. The sample includes roughly 330,000 clones, about 87% of them seen just once. The sample originates from a study of blood T cell repertoires in COVID-19. The V and J ends lost 3 bases and 8 bases, in that order; junction bases with no gene match: 9. The CDR3 is made up of 16 amino acids. Germline V gene sequence: CDR1 SGHAT, CDR2 FQDESV (reference sequence).

This receptor was obtained from a woman in her thirties who had recovered from COVID-19. The sample was PBMCs or T cells enriched from blood (not recorded which). This rearrangement joins TRBV11-1 to TRBJ2-1; TRBD2 agrees at 11 bases. The CDR3 spells CASSLGWLAGGYEQFF. For the CDR3, the DNA is TGTGCCAGCAGCTTGGGGTGGCTAGCGGGGGGTTATGAGCAGTTCTTC.